The subject of this entry is one T cell receptor beta chain. Its antigen is as yet unknown. A sample-barcoded 5' primer and a J-beta primer mix were used in a second PCR of about 7 to 12 cycles. TCRdb passed the 5' RACE reads through MiXCR, listing each CDR3 protein once. The table records 1,500,000 or so distinct CDR3 sequences, approximately 39% of them present only once. Germline lookup yields CDR1 SEHNR and CDR2 FQNEAQ (reference sequence). Germline trimming cut 5 bases from V and 2 bases from J; bases unmatched to any gene: 7. CDR3 length: 18 residues. The sample belongs to a study of blood T cells in healthy people across ages. Regarding the study as a whole: Getting older went along with TCR beta diversity per million T cells dropping roughly linearly.

Each of the donors had 8 to 10 milliliters of peripheral blood drawn into EDTA-treated Vacutainer tubes. Each sample had at least 6 million PBMCs isolated. Extraction yielded at least 6 micrograms of total RNA per sample. This rearrangement joins TRBV7-9 to TRBJ2-1, with TRBD2 matching 15 bases. The sequencing sample was made of blood. The receptor's source is a woman under 30 in good health. CDR3 in amino acids: CASSRTSGGAIPYNEQFF. As DNA, the CDR3 is TGTGCCAGCAGCCGGACTAGCGGGGGGGCCATTCCCTACAATGAGCAGTTCTTC.